The 24 T cell receptor beta chains given below trace back to one sample, sequenced in a study of blood T cell repertoires in COVID-19. Only in-frame clones appear in the TCRdb table, and some are missing; sequencing was by immunoSEQ multiplex PCR. Among approximately 300,000 clones listed, around 84% were seen once. Sequencing was performed on PBMCs or T cells enriched from blood (not recorded which). Source of these receptors: a woman under 40 who had been exposed to COVID-19.

The CDR3 spells CASSFNLGGGNSYEQYF. The CDR3 DNA follows: TGCGCCAGCAGCTTTAATCTGGGGGGTGGGAACTCCTACGAGCAGTACTTC. The chain couples TRBV4-1 to TRBJ2-7; TRBD2 might be the D (6 bases). There are 17 residues in the CDR3. V lost 5 bases, J lost 0 bases, and 20 bases lay in between. The germline CDR1 and CDR2 sequences are MGHRA and YSYEKL.

Details on this clone: Other DNA sequences in this sample translate to the same CDR3. The chain joins TRBV9 to TRBJ1-2, with 7 bases aligning to TRBD1. With V trimmed by 0 bases and J by 7 bases, 6 bases remained unmatched. The CDR3 extends over 14 amino acids. Germline V gene lookup returns CDR1 SGDLS and CDR2 YYNGEE. As DNA, the CDR3 is TGTGCCAGCAGCGTAGGTAGGACAGGATTTGGCTACACCTTC. It codes for CASSVGRTGFGYTF. Full variable domain (missing parts from reference TRBV9 and TRBJ1-2): DSGVTQTPKHLITATGQRVTLRCSPRSGDLSVYWYQQSLDQGLQFLIQYYNGEERAKGNILERFSAQQFPDLHSELNLSSLELGDSALYFCASSVGRTGFGYTFGSGTRLTVV.

Here the CDR3 reads CASSSGQSANYGYTF. As DNA, the CDR3 is TGTGCCAGCAGTTCGGGACAATCAGCTAACTATGGCTACACCTTC. The chain carries TRBV28 and TRBJ1-2; TRBD1 might be the D (6 bases). Trimming took 4 bases from V and 0 from J, leaving 12 bases between them. This CDR3 has 15 residues. Germline V lookup: CDR1 MDHEN, CDR2 SYDVKM.

This chain connects TRBV4-3 to TRBJ2-3; no reliable D call. The CDR3 is made up of 14 amino acids. V lost 4 bases to trimming and J lost 6 bases, with 14 bases between them. The V gene's germline CDR1 is LGHNA and CDR2 YSLEER. The CDR3 DNA sequence: TGCGCCAGCAGCCCTAACGTAAGAGGTGATACGCAGTATTTT. It encodes CASSPNVRGDTQYF.

About this clone itself: Other DNA sequences of this sample code for an identical CDR3. V and J are TRBV6-5 and TRBJ1-1; no clear D. The CDR3 is 14 amino acids. Deletions cut 2 bases from V and 2 bases from J, with 9 bases between. Germline CDR1 is MNHEY and CDR2 is SVGAGI. CDR3 nucleotide sequence: TGTGCCAGCAGTTACAATCGGGTTAACACTGAAGCTTTCTTT. This gives the protein CASSYNRVNTEAFF.

This rearrangement joins TRBV19 to TRBJ1-2, with D possibly matching TRBD1 (5 bases). The V and J ends lost 1 base and 8 bases respectively, with 11 bases between them. Germline assignment: CDR1 LNHDA and CDR2 SQIVND (reference sequence). There are 13 residues in the CDR3. DNA for the CDR3: TGTGCCAGTAGTATAGTAGGGGCTCGCGGCTACACCTTC. It yields the protein CASSIVGARGYTF.

The chain has TRBV19 and TRBJ1-2; 7 nucleotides line up with TRBD1. V was pared by 1 base and J by 2 bases, with 7 bases of the junction left unmatched. CDR3 length: 16 amino acids. Germline values: CDR1 LNHDA, CDR2 SQIVND (reference sequence). The DNA for the CDR3 is TGTGCCAGTAGTATAGTGGGGACAGTATCGAACTATGGCTACACCTTC. Encoded protein: CASSIVGTVSNYGYTF.

The chain couples TRBV7-3 to TRBJ1-2; D may be TRBD1 (6 bases). Germline V gene sequence: CDR1 SGHTA, CDR2 FQGTGA. This CDR3 is 13 amino acids long. V lost 2 bases and J 6 bases, leaving 10 bases between the germline ends. The DNA for the CDR3 is TGTGCCAGCAGCTTACCACAGGGCGATGGCTACACCTTC. Protein product: CASSLPQGDGYTF.

The chain recombines TRBV27 with TRBJ2-7; a weak D match, TRBD2 (6 bases). The germline V gene has CDR1 MNHEY and CDR2 SMNVEV (reference sequence). V lost 5 bases and J 5 bases, leaving 19 bases between the germline ends. This CDR3 has 15 residues. The CDR3 reads CASSEDGREVDEQYF. Written as DNA, the CDR3 is TGTGCCAGCAGTGAGGATGGCAGGGAGGTTGACGAGCAGTACTTC.

This chain uses TRBV15 with TRBJ2-7, with D possibly TRBD1 on 5 matching bases. V gave up 3 bases and J gave up 5 bases, with 14 bases separating them. The germline V gene encodes CDR1 LNHNV and CDR2 YYDKDF (reference sequence). The CDR3 has 14 amino acids. The CDR3 DNA is TGTGCCACCAGCAGGTCGGCAGGGAAACACGAGCAGTACTTC. As protein: CATSRSAGKHEQYF. Complete variable domain (other parts from reference TRBV15 and TRBJ2-7): DAMVIQNPRYQVTQFGKPVTLSCSQTLNHNVMYWYQQKSSQAPKLLFHYYDKDFNNEADTPDNFQSRRPNTSFCFLDIRSPGLGDTAMYLCATSRSAGKHEQYFGPGTRLTVT.

V and J are TRBV5-4 and TRBJ2-3; 8 nucleotides align to TRBD2. J was trimmed by 3 bases and V by 5 bases; bases with no gene match: 2. Germline V CDR1 and CDR2: SGHNT, YYREEE (reference sequence). The CDR3 covers 13 residues. The CDR3 DNA follows: TGTGCCAGCAGTGGACTAGCAACAGATACGCAGTATTTT. Translated: CASSGLATDTQYF. Full variable domain (missing parts from reference TRBV5-4 and TRBJ2-3): ETGVTQSPTHLIKTRGQQVTLRCSSQSGHNTVSWYQQALGQGPQFIFQYYREEENGRGNFPPRFSGLQFPNYSSELNVNALELDDSALYLCASSGLATDTQYFGPGTRLTVL.

V and J are TRBV5-6 and TRBJ2-7, with 12 bases that match TRBD2. Trimming took 4 bases from V and 2 from J; bases not matched to a gene: 4. This CDR3 comprises 15 residues. CDR1 is SGHDT and CDR2 is YYEEEE in the germline V gene. CDR3 DNA sequence: TGTGCCAGCAGCCTTCGACTAGCGGGAGCCTACGAGCAGTACTTC. Protein product: CASSLRLAGAYEQYF.

The chain carries TRBV6-5 and TRBJ1-1; 8 positions agree with TRBD1. This CDR3 contains 14 residues. Per the germline V gene, CDR1 is MNHEY and CDR2 is SVGAGI. V shed 6 bases, J shed 5 bases, and the junction held 8 bases outside the gene matches. Written as DNA, the CDR3 is TGTGCCAGCAGGAAGACAGGGGCCGGAACTGAAGCTTTCTTT. It translates to CASRKTGAGTEAFF.

This chain links TRBV6-2 or TRBV6-3 with TRBJ1-2; 9 bases are a match to TRBD1. CDR3 length: 16 amino acids. The germline CDR1 and CDR2 sequences are MNHEY and SVGEGT. Losses at the gene ends were 4 bases for V and 7 bases for J; bases not matched to a gene: 13. The CDR3 spells CASSSAIRDREFGYTF. CDR3 DNA sequence: TGTGCCAGCAGTTCAGCAATCCGGGACAGGGAGTTTGGCTACACCTTC.

The chain employs TRBV6-5 and TRBJ2-5, with a possible D match to TRBD2 (5 bases). The CDR3 has 13 residues. With 5 bases removed from V and 5 bases from J, the gap between germline ends came to 12 bases. CDR1 and CDR2 from the germline V gene are MNHEY and SVGAGI. The CDR3 region is CASSRTGFETQYF. The CDR3 DNA sequence: TGTGCCAGCAGTCGAACGGGATTTGAGACCCAGTACTTC.

This clone was counted between two and nine times. V gene TRBV6-1 combines with J gene TRBJ1-5; unclear D gene. Germline CDR1 and CDR2: MNHNS and SASEGT. CDR3 size: 14 residues. The V end lost 0 bases, the J end lost 7 bases, and 10 bases lay between the germline ends. CDR3 sequence reads: CASSEAEIRQPQHF. CDR3 bases: TGTGCCAGCAGTGAAGCCGAGATCCGGCAGCCCCAGCATTTT.

CDR3 in amino acids: CASSYSSGGDEQYF. The CDR3 DNA sequence: TGTGCCAGCAGTTACTCTAGCGGAGGCGACGAGCAGTACTTC. This chain joins TRBV6-5 and TRBJ2-7; D possibly corresponds to TRBD2 (6 bases). V lost 0 bases, J lost 5 bases, and 11 bases lay in between. The CDR3 loop spans 14 amino acids. CDR1 and CDR2 (germline): MNHEY, SVGAGI.

This clone was observed once. The chain is built from TRBV18 and TRBJ1-1; D gene uncertain. The CDR3 spans 15 residues. Germline CDR1 reads KGHSH; CDR2 reads LQKENI. V was trimmed by 3 bases and J by 10 bases, leaving 21 bases between them. The DNA for the CDR3 is TGTGCCAGCTCACCGACGGAGGGCAGCCAACCAGGAGCTTTCTTT. Protein sequence: CASSPTEGSQPGAFF.

This chain links TRBV9 with TRBJ2-6; perhaps TRBD1 as D (6 bases). The germline CDR1 and CDR2 sequences are SGDLS and YYNGEE. This CDR3 is 18 amino acids long. V lost 2 bases, J lost 0 bases, and 15 bases lay in between. The CDR3 coding sequence is TGTGCCAGCAGCGTTGGACAGTTATTTACCTCTGGGGCCAACGTCCTGACTTTC. Its protein product is CASSVGQLFTSGANVLTF.

The V gene is TRBV5-4, the J gene TRBJ1-2; 8 nucleotides align to TRBD1. V lost 4 bases to trimming and J lost 8 bases; unmatched junction nucleotides: 4. Germline lookup yields CDR1 SGHNT and CDR2 YYREEE (reference sequence). The CDR3 length is 12 residues. In DNA, the CDR3 is TGTGCCAGCAGCCCACAGGGGGGCGGCTACACCTTC. Protein: CASSPQGGGYTF.

A note on this clone: At one end, the junction sequence differs from germline, possibly due to a read error. The chain links TRBV7-7 to TRBJ2-7; D is possibly TRBD1 (5 bases). This CDR3 has 13 amino acids. CDR1 is SSHAT, CDR2 FNYEAQ, per germline (reference sequence). CDR3 protein: CASSLAQGYEQYF. DNA of the CDR3: TGTGCTAGCAGCTTAGCCCAGGGCTACGAGCAGTACTTC.

The table lists this clone with a count of one. This sequence joins TRBV4-1 and TRBJ2-1; perhaps TRBD2 as D (5 bases). The V gene's germline CDR1 is MGHRA and CDR2 YSYEKL. Trimming took 1 base from V and 4 from J, leaving 8 bases between them. CDR3 length: 14 residues. CDR3 sequence: CASSQGTQYNEQFF. CDR3 nucleotides: TGCGCCAGCAGCCAAGGGACTCAATACAATGAGCAGTTCTTC.

V gene TRBV5-5 combines with J gene TRBJ1-1, with D uncertain. The germline V gene has CDR1 SGHKS and CDR2 YYEKEE (reference sequence). V dropped 4 bases and J dropped 4 bases, with 8 bases sitting between them. This CDR3 has 12 amino acids. The CDR3 region is CASSAVGTEAFF. DNA of the CDR3: TGTGCCAGCAGCGCGGTTGGCACTGAAGCTTTCTTT.

This chain links TRBV28 with TRBJ1-2, with 9 bases aligning to TRBD1. The junction had 6 bases not matched to a gene; V was cut back by 9 bases and J by 7 bases. The CDR3 has 12 residues. Germline V CDR1 and CDR2: MDHEN, SYDVKM. As DNA, the CDR3 is TGTGCCAGTACAGGGGGCGCGGGTGGCTACACCTTC. Amino acids: CASTGGAGGYTF.